This T cell receptor (beta chain) is drawn from a study of T cells in Graves' hyperthyroidism and ophthalmopathy. Across the study: Peripheral blood was secured at the point of initial diagnosis, before any treatment.

Those with hyperthyroidism were 18 to 65 years old, newly diagnosed, and ill for under 2 months. When hyperthyroidism was first diagnosed, the blood sample was taken, preceding any ophthalmopathy symptoms. The source material, RNA transcripts, was used to amplify TCR beta CDR3 regions. An initial round of RT-PCR targeting the TCR CDR3 relied on the HTBI primer set. TCRdb analysed the multiplex PCR reads with MiXCR anew, one entry per CDR3 protein. This table has some 600,000 distinct CDR3 sequences, approximately 15% appearing once. Notes on the study in general: Ophthalmopathy was identified by the model a median about 6.8 months ahead of onset.

This clonotype occurred a few times. Antigen: not known. CDR3 length: 13 amino acids. Germline CDR1 MNHEY, CDR2 SVGEGT. V was shortened by 10 bases and J by 4 bases, with 14 bases between the two germline ends. This chain joins TRBV6-2 or TRBV6-3 and TRBJ1-5; no clear D gene. The sequencing input was blood. The sequence derives from a woman younger than 45 with Graves' hyperthyroidism that later progressed to Graves' ophthalmopathy. CDR3 amino acids: CATTDGLNQPQHF. In DNA, the CDR3 is TGTGCCACTACCGACGGGTTAAATCAGCCCCAGCATTTT.